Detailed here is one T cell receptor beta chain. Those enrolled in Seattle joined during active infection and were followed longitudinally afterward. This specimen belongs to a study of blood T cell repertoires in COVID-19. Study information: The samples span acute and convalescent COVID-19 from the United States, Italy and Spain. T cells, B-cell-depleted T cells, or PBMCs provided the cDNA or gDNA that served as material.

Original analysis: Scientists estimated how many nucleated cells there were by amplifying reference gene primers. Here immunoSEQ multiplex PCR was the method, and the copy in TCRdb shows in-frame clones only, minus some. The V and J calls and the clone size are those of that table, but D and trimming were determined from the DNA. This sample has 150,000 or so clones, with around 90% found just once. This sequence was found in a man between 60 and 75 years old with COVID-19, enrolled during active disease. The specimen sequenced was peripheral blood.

CDR3 DNA: TGTGCCAGCATCCTTGAACAGGGTGCGCATGGTACGCAGTATTTT. Protein product: CASILEQGAHGTQYF. The chain links TRBV6-5 to TRBJ2-3, with D possibly TRBD1 on 6 matching bases. Germline lookup yields CDR1 MNHEY and CDR2 SVGAGI. The CDR3 is 15 amino acids. Trimming stripped 7 bases from V and 8 bases from J, with 22 bases between.